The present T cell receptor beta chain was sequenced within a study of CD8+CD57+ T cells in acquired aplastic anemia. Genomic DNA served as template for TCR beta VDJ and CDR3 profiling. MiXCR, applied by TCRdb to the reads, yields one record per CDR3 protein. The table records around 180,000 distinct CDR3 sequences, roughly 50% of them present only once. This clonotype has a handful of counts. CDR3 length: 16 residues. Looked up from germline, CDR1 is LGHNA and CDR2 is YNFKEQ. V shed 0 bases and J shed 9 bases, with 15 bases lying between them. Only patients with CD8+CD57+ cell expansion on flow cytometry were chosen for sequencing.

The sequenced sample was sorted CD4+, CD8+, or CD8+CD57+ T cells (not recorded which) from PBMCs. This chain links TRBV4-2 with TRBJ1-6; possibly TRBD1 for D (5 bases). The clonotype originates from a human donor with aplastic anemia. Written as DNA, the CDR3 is TGTGCCAGCAGCCAAGATCGGGGCATAGTAGGTTCACCCCTCCACTTT. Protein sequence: CASSQDRGIVGSPLHF.